This T cell receptor (beta chain) was found in a study of CD8+CD57+ T cells in acquired aplastic anemia. The wider study: An average of roughly 3.2 ug of DNA was obtained from sorted CD4+ and CD8+ cells. Overall study results and limits: Common to patients and controls were 25 to 30 CD8+ CDR3 sequences.

A note on this clonotype: Its specificity is unknown.

The CDR3 is made up of 13 amino acids. The V end lost 3 bases, the J end lost 8 bases, and 10 bases lay between the germline ends. CDR3 and TCR beta VDJ profiling relied on genomic DNA as the template. TCRdb reprocessed the reads via MiXCR and lists one record per CDR3 protein. The sample holds a few hundred thousand distinct CDR3 sequences, around 60% seen once. Sequencing was done on a sample of sorted CD4+, CD8+, or CD8+CD57+ T cells (not recorded which) from PBMCs. The chain joins TRBV12-3 or TRBV12-4 to TRBJ1-4, with unresolved D. The sequence derives from a human donor in good health. The CDR3 spells CASSFPGPEKLFF. The CDR3 DNA follows: TGTGCCAGCAGTTTCCCGGGCCCCGAAAAACTGTTTTTT.